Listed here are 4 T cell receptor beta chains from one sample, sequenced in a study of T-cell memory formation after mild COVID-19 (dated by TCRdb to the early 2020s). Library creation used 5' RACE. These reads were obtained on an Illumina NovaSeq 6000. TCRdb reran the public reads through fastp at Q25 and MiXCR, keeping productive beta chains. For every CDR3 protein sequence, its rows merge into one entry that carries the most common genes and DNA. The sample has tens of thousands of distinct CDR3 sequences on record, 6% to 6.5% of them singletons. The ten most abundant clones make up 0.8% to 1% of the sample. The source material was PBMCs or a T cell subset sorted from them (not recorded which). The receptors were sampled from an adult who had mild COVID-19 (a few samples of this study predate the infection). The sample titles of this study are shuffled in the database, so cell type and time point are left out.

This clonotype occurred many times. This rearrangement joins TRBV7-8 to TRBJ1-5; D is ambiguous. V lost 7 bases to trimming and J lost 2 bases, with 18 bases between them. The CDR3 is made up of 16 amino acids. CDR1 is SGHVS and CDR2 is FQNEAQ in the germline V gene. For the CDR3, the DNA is TGTGCCAGCACCACACCCACGAGGGTCCGCAATCAGCCCCAGCATTTT. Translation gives CASTTPTRVRNQPQHF.

CDR3 sequence (DNA): TGTGCCAGCAGCTTAGGCAAGACTAACTATGGCTACACCTTC. Amino acid sequence: CASSLGKTNYGYTF. The rearrangement uses TRBV7-2 and TRBJ1-2; D gene uncertain. CDR1 is SGHTA, CDR2 FQGNSA, per germline. Trimming left V 1 base short and J 0 bases short, with 6 bases between. CDR3 length: 14 residues. The full variable domain, completed using reference TRBV7-2 and TRBJ1-2, is GAGVSQSPSNKVTEKGKDVELRCDPISGHTALYWYRQSLGQGLEFLIYFQGNSAPDKSGLPSDRFSAERTGGSVSTLTIQRTQQEDSAVYLCASSLGKTNYGYTFGSGTRLTVV.

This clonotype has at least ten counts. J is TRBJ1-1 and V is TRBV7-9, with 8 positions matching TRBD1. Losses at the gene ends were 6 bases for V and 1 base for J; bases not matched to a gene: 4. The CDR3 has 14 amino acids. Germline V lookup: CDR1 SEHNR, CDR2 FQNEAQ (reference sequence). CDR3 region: CASRDRGPNTEAFF. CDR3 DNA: TGTGCCAGCAGAGACAGGGGACCGAACACTGAAGCTTTCTTT.

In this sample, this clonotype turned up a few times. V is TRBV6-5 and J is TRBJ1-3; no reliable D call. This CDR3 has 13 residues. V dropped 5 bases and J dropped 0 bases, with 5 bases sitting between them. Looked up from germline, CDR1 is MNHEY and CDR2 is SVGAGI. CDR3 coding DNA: TGTGCCAGCAGTCTCGACTCTGGAAACACCATATATTTT. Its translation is CASSLDSGNTIYF.